This T cell receptor beta chain was profiled in a study of shared clonotypes between healthy human individuals. Whole-study results and caveats: Naive subsets generally had larger estimated richness than memory subsets. Rarefaction curves obtained for sorted subsets showed sequencing incomplete despite large depth.

As regards this clone: Its target is unknown.

Clones were read by immunoSEQ multiplex PCR, and TCRdb kept only the in-frame ones, dropping some. Among a few million clones listed, under 97% were seen once. Every contributor of samples was a Caucasian grown-up residing in Nashville, Tennessee. V shed 1 base and J 5 bases; nucleotides not matched to a gene: 5. This CDR3 comprises 14 residues. Germline lookup yields CDR1 GTSNPN and CDR2 SVGIG (reference sequence). The sequencing sample was made of naive CD4+ T cells sorted from blood. The subset denotes: CD45RA+ positively selected. This TCR came from a man aged 18 to 29 in good health. This chain links TRBV30 with TRBJ1-1; 9 bases fit TRBD1. This chain's CDR3 is CAWSARTGATEAFF. The CDR3 nucleotides are TGTGCCTGGAGTGCCCGGACAGGGGCGACTGAAGCTTTCTTT.